The clone carrying this TCR beta chain was picked up a small number of times. No antigen is known for it. Sample-barcoded 5' priming and a J-beta primer mix drove a second PCR of roughly 6 to 12 cycles. Each cDNA molecule, via a template-switch adaptor with 12 random nucleotides, was tagged. TCRdb passed the 5' RACE reads through MiXCR, listing each CDR3 protein once. In the table there are 650,000 to 1,000,000 distinct CDR3 sequences, around 36% of which are singletons. Germline loops: CDR1 MNHEY, CDR2 SVGAGI. The J segment lost 3 bases and the V segment lost 6 bases, leaving 8 bases of the junction unmatched. The CDR3 has 16 residues. The data derive from a study of blood T cells in healthy people across ages. The wider study: About one barcoded beta molecule was captured per two T cells (by template switching).

Study results and limitations: There was no known CMV status for donors, so expanded clonotype changes were possibly confounded.

The chain recombines TRBV6-5 with TRBJ2-3, with 11 bases matching TRBD2. The TCR comes from a man aged 18 to 30 in good health. Sequences were obtained from blood. CDR3: CASRRLAGPTTDTQYF. DNA of the CDR3: TGTGCCAGCAGGCGACTAGCGGGACCCACGACAGATACGCAGTATTTT.